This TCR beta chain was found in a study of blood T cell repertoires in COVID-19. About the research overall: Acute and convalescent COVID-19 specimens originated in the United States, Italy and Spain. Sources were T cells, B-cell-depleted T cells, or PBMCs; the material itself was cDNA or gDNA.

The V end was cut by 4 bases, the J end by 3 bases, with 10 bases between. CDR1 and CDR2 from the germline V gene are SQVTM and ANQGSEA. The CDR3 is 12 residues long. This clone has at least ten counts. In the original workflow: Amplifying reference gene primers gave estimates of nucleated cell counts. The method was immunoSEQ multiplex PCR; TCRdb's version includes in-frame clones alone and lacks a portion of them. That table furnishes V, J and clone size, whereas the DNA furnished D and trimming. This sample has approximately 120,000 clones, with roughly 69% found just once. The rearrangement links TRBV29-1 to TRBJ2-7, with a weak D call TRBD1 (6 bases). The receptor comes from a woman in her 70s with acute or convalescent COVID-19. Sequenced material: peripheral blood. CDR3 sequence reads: CSVGQGGYEQYF. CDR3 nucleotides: TGCAGCGTTGGTCAAGGGGGCTACGAGCAGTACTTC.